This TCR beta chain was identified during a study of human T cells and chemical hapten exposure. Study-wide background: The study sensitized with 2% DPC on a 2 cm by 2 cm patch of upper inner arm skin.

It was the library that attached unique molecular identifiers to individual cDNA molecules. MiXCR was run by TCRdb on the RACE reads, yielding one entry per CDR3 protein. Among tens of thousands of distinct CDR3 sequences listed, roughly 10% were seen once. Described time point: patch test 1, 2 weeks after DPC sensitization. Treatment noted: therapeutic diphenylcyclopropenone sensitization with weekly scalp DPC. This clonotype showed up many times. This specimen consisted of whole blood, obtained in connection with sensitization to the hapten diphenylcyclopropenone (DPC). The receptor was derived from a woman between 55 and 75 years old with alopecia areata. Some clones in this sample may be carry-over from other donors' samples.

This chain's CDR3 is CSAVGGLAGGLETQYF. For the CDR3, the DNA is TGCAGCGCGGTCGGTGGACTAGCGGGGGGGCTGGAGACCCAGTACTTC. The rearrangement links TRBV29-1 to TRBJ2-5, with 15 bases identical to TRBD2. The length of the CDR3 is 16 residues. V lost 7 bases to trimming and J lost 5 bases; unmatched junction nucleotides: 11. In germline, CDR1 is SQVTM, CDR2 ANQGSEA.